This T cell receptor beta chain is drawn from a study of identical twins. The CDR3 runs 14 residues. Trimming removed 6 bases from V and 5 bases from J; junction bases left unmatched: 4. Only a few counts were recorded for this clonotype. Carrying unique molecular identifiers, the cDNA also gained a universal primer site through template switching. TCRdb ran MiXCR on the 5' RACE reads and lists one entry per CDR3 protein. The data show 210,000 or so distinct CDR3 sequences, roughly 7.5% seen once. These data were also filed under a second study, of yellow fever vaccine responses in identical twins.

Source material: memory (CD45RO+) T cells sorted from blood. This TCR derives from a woman aged 18-29 years in good health. This chain connects TRBV12-3 or TRBV12-4 to TRBJ1-5, with 10 positions matching TRBD1. The DNA for the CDR3 is TGTGCCAGCAGGGGGACAGGGGTCTATCAGCCCCAGCATTTT. Translating it yields CASRGTGVYQPQHF.